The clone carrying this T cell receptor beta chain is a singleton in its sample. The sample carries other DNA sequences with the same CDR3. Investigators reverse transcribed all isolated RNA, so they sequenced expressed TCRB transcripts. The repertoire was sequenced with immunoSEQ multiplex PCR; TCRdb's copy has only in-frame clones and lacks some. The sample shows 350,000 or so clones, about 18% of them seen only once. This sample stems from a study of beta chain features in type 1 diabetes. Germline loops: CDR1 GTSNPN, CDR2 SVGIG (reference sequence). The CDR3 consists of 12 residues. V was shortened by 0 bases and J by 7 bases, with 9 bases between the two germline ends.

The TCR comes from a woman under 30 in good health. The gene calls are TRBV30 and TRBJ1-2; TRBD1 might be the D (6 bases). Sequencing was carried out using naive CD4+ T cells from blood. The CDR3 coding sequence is TGTGCCTGGAGTGTACAGGGCGGTGGCTACACCTTC. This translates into CAWSVQGGGYTF.